These 29 T cell receptor beta chains originate from one sample sequenced in a study of T-cell memory formation after mild COVID-19. TCRdb re-analysed the 5' RACE reads in MiXCR, keeping a single row per CDR3 protein. The data hold approximately 570,000 distinct CDR3 sequences, with around 17% observed a single time. The sequencing input was PBMCs or a T cell subset sorted from them (not recorded which). These receptor sequences come from an adult woman who had mild COVID-19 (a few samples of this study predate the infection). Cell type and time point are not known.

The count of this clonotype is one. The rearrangement uses TRBV20-1 and TRBJ2-7; 7 bases fit TRBD2. The CDR3 runs 13 residues. The germline V gene encodes CDR1 DFQATT and CDR2 SNEGSKA (reference sequence). The trim removed 6 bases at V and 3 bases at J, leaving 8 bases unmatched. CDR3 amino acids: CSAPGGGHYEQYF. Here the CDR3 DNA reads TGCAGTGCGCCGGGGGGAGGGCACTACGAGCAGTACTTC.

This clonotype has a handful of counts. The chain is built from TRBV13 and TRBJ2-7; possibly TRBD2 for D (6 bases). V lost 2 bases and J lost 6, with 14 bases in between. In germline, CDR1 is PRHDT, CDR2 FYEKMQ (reference sequence). This CDR3 has 14 amino acids. The CDR3 coding sequence is TGTGCCAGCAGCTTAAGCGGACTACCCCGCGAGCAGTACTTC. This translates into CASSLSGLPREQYF.

The rearrangement uses TRBV6-2 or TRBV6-3 and TRBJ2-1, with TRBD2 identical over 11 bases. The CDR3 totals 17 residues. Unmatched junction bases numbered 11, after V lost 2 bases and J lost 8 bases. Germline V gene data show CDR1 as MNHEY and CDR2 as SVGEGT. The CDR3 is CASSYRLLAGVHHEQFF. CDR3 sequence (DNA): TGTGCCAGCAGTTACCGCTTACTAGCGGGAGTGCATCATGAGCAGTTCTTC.

The CDR3 DNA sequence: TGTGCCAGCAGTAAGCGACAGGAACCAAATGAAAAACTGTTTTTT. As protein: CASSKRQEPNEKLFF. The chain uses TRBV12-3 or TRBV12-4 and TRBJ1-4, with D possibly being TRBD1 (6 bases). Trimming cost V 5 bases and J 5 bases, with 15 bases left between them. The CDR3 sequence is 15 residues long.

The chain uses TRBV5-1 and TRBJ2-1; 9 nucleotides match TRBD1. The ends lost 4 bases at V and 9 bases at J; junction bases unmatched: 5. Germline loops: CDR1 SGHRS, CDR2 YFSETQ. The CDR3 is 13 residues long. Here the CDR3 DNA reads TGCGCCAGCAGCGCGACAGGGGGGAGTGAGCAGTTCTTC. As protein: CASSATGGSEQFF. The full variable domain, in which reference TRBV5-1 and TRBJ2-1 provide the parts outside the CDR3, is KAGVTQTPRYLIKTRGQQVTLSCSPISGHRSVSWYQQTPGQGLQFLFEYFSETQRNKGNFPGRFSGRQFSNSRSEMNVSTLELGDSALYLCASSATGGSEQFFGPGTRLTVL.

This clonotype was detected many times. This sequence joins TRBV29-1 and TRBJ2-2; the match to TRBD1 covers 8 bases. After removal of 6 bases from V and 2 bases from J, the junction contained 8 bases not matched to a gene. There are 15 residues in the CDR3. CDR1 and CDR2 (germline): SQVTM, ANQGSEA. As DNA, the CDR3 is TGCAGCGTCACCTCGGGACAGGCAAACACCGGGGAGCTGTTTTTT. Amino acid sequence: CSVTSGQANTGELFF.

The sample holds a few counts of this clonotype. The chain joins TRBV5-6 to TRBJ2-1; D not resolved. CDR1 is SGHDT and CDR2 is YYEEEE in the germline V gene. The CDR3 contains 14 residues. V was trimmed by 1 base and J by 1 base, leaving 6 bases between them. The CDR3 reads CASSLSLSYNEQFF. Here the CDR3 DNA reads TGTGCCAGCAGCTTGAGCCTTTCCTACAATGAGCAGTTCTTC.

This clonotype showed up just a few times. The junction and the germline gene differ at one end; a read error may be behind it. The chain employs TRBV6-5 and TRBJ1-6; the D is unclear. Germline values: CDR1 MNHEY, CDR2 SVGAGI. The CDR3 has 14 residues. The CDR3 loop is CASRYSSYNSPLHF. The CDR3 DNA sequence: TGTGCCAGCAGATACTCCTCCTATAATTCACCCCTCCACTTT.

The table lists this clonotype with a few counts. The V and J genes are TRBV4-1 and TRBJ1-1, with D possibly matching TRBD1 (6 bases). There are 16 residues in the CDR3. V lost 1 base and J lost 10, with 22 bases in between. The germline CDR1 and CDR2 sequences are MGHRA and YSYEKL. CDR3 region: CASSQVPEITGTGAFF. The CDR3 DNA reads TGCGCCAGCAGCCAAGTACCCGAGATTACAGGGACGGGAGCTTTCTTT.

This clonotype showed up many times. V usage is TRBV14 and J usage is TRBJ1-2; TRBD1 might be the D (6 bases). CDR3 length: 16 residues. Trimming shortened V by 5 bases and J by 0 bases, and 16 bases separated the two germline ends. The germline CDR1 and CDR2 sequences are SGHDN and FVKESK. The CDR3 DNA reads TGTGCCAGCAGCTCCGGACAGCTTAAAGCTAACTATGGCTACACCTTC. It codes for CASSSGQLKANYGYTF.

A few counts support this clonotype. The chain links TRBV6-5 to TRBJ2-5; D possibly corresponds to TRBD2 (5 bases). This CDR3 is built from 15 residues. Germline V gives CDR1 MNHEY, CDR2 SVGAGI. Trimming took 6 bases from V and 2 from J, leaving 16 bases between them. The CDR3 loop is CASSHGPEGQETQYF. The CDR3 bases are TGTGCCAGCAGCCACGGGCCCGAGGGTCAAGAGACCCAGTACTTC.

The chain is built from TRBV18 and TRBJ1-5; no clear D. V was shortened by 2 bases and J by 3 bases, with 5 bases between the two germline ends. The germline V gene has CDR1 KGHSH and CDR2 LQKENI. The CDR3 has 13 residues. CDR3 region: CASSPGINQPQHF. The CDR3 coding sequence is TGTGCCAGCTCACCAGGAATCAATCAGCCCCAGCATTTT.

This chain joins TRBV15 and TRBJ2-2, with D perhaps matching TRBD1 (6 bases). CDR3 length: 15 amino acids. Germline V gives CDR1 LNHNV, CDR2 YYDKDF (reference sequence). V was trimmed by 5 bases and J by 4 bases, leaving 14 bases between them. In DNA, the CDR3 is TGTGCCACCAGCCCTCACAGGGAGACCACCGGGGAGCTGTTTTTT. Protein sequence: CATSPHRETTGELFF. The full variable domain, its missing parts supplied by reference TRBV15 and TRBJ2-2, is DAMVIQNPRYQVTQFGKPVTLSCSQTLNHNVMYWYQQKSSQAPKLLFHYYDKDFNNEADTPDNFQSRRPNTSFCFLDIRSPGLGDTAMYLCATSPHRETTGELFFGEGSRLTVL.

The table lists this clonotype with a few counts. The chain recombines TRBV18 with TRBJ2-7; no clear D gene. The germline CDR1 and CDR2 sequences are KGHSH and LQKENI. Trimming cost V 3 bases and J 3 bases, with 9 bases left between them. The CDR3 extends over 13 amino acids. The CDR3 DNA reads as TGTGCCAGCTCACCTCGCATTGGCTACGAGCAGTACTTC. Its translation is CASSPRIGYEQYF.

The gene calls are TRBV18 and TRBJ2-1; TRBD2 aligns across 9 bases. Germline CDR1 is KGHSH and CDR2 is LQKENI. Germline trimming cut 2 bases from V and 8 bases from J; bases unmatched to any gene: 7. This CDR3 contains 15 residues. CDR3 bases: TGTGCCAGCTCACCAAGTGCGACTAGCGGTGATGAGCAGTTCTTC. Translated: CASSPSATSGDEQFF.

V gene TRBV5-5 combines with J gene TRBJ2-7, with D unclear. The CDR3 has 13 amino acids. In germline, CDR1 is SGHKS, CDR2 YYEKEE (reference sequence). V lost 2 bases and J lost 5, with 11 bases in between. CDR3 DNA: TGTGCCAGCAGCTTCGGTCTCACTGACGAGCAGTACTTC. Translating it yields CASSFGLTDEQYF.

This clonotype was recorded a few times. The chain combines TRBV12-3 or TRBV12-4 with TRBJ1-5; D unresolved. V lost 5 bases and J 3 bases, leaving 11 bases between the germline ends. This CDR3 has 14 residues. The CDR3 region is CASSPGDVNQPQHF. CDR3 in DNA: TGTGCCAGCAGTCCAGGAGATGTCAATCAGCCCCAGCATTTT.

The V and J genes are TRBV4-2 and TRBJ2-1; 11 bases fit TRBD2. V dropped 0 bases and J dropped 11; count of bases not matched to a gene: 6. The CDR3 is 15 amino acids. CDR1 and CDR2 from the germline V gene are LGHNA and YNFKEQ. CDR3 in amino acids: CASSQDPGTSGKQFF. The DNA of the CDR3 is TGTGCCAGCAGCCAAGATCCCGGGACTAGCGGAAAGCAGTTCTTC.

The chain couples TRBV5-1 to TRBJ2-7; possible D gene TRBD1, 6 bases. The CDR3 extends over 13 amino acids. V lost 1 base, J lost 4 bases, and 9 bases lay in between. CDR1 and CDR2 (germline): SGHRS, YFSETQ. CDR3 sequence reads: CASSLTDRYEQYF. DNA of the CDR3: TGCGCCAGCAGCTTGACCGACAGGTACGAGCAGTACTTC.

In its sample, this clonotype was seen a few times. The rearrangement uses TRBV4-2 and TRBJ2-3; D might be TRBD2 (5 bases). This CDR3 has 18 residues. V shed 0 bases and J shed 2 bases, with 18 bases lying between them. CDR1 and CDR2 (germline): LGHNA, YNFKEQ. In nucleotides, the CDR3 is TGTGCCAGCAGCCAAGATTTGAGGGAAGAGAGGGACACAGATACGCAGTATTTT. Its protein product is CASSQDLREERDTDTQYF.

This clonotype was seen a handful of times. The chain uses TRBV7-3 and TRBJ2-5; 8 nucleotides agree with TRBD2. The junction had 9 bases not matched to a gene; V was cut back by 1 base and J by 5 bases. Per germline, CDR1 SGHTA and CDR2 FQGTGA. This CDR3 is 16 amino acids long. CDR3 nucleotide sequence: TGTGCCAGCAGCTTAAGGGCAAGCGGGAGCGCGGAGACCCAGTACTTC. Protein product: CASSLRASGSAETQYF.

J is TRBJ2-7 and V is TRBV4-1; 10 bases map to TRBD1. Germline assignment: CDR1 MGHRA and CDR2 YSYEKL. J gave up 3 bases and V 0 bases, and 2 bases lay outside the gene matches. The CDR3 has 15 amino acids. In DNA form, the CDR3 reads TGCGCCAGCAGCCAAGATAGGGACAGGGGCTACGAGCAGTACTTC. Amino acids: CASSQDRDRGYEQYF.

The V and J genes are TRBV7-2 and TRBJ2-7; D gene ambiguous. Germline-derived CDR1 and CDR2 are SGHTA and FQGNSA. Trimming removed 5 bases at V and 0 bases at J, with 8 bases between. This CDR3 is 13 amino acids long. The CDR3 bases are TGTGCCAGCAGCCCACCCTACTCCTACGAGCAGTACTTC. Encoded protein: CASSPPYSYEQYF.

The table lists this clonotype with a few counts. This chain joins TRBV19 and TRBJ2-1; 10 nucleotides agree with TRBD1. Germline V CDR1 and CDR2: LNHDA, SQIVND (reference sequence). The CDR3 contains 12 residues. Trimming cost V 10 bases and J 9 bases; bases outside gene matches: 6. The CDR3 protein is CATRQGAGEQFF. CDR3 DNA sequence: TGTGCCACGAGACAGGGGGCAGGTGAGCAGTTCTTC.

This chain connects TRBV5-5 to TRBJ2-3, with D perhaps matching TRBD1 or TRBD2 (5 bases each). The CDR3 totals 15 residues. V lost 7 bases and J 1 base, leaving 16 bases between the germline ends. The V gene's germline CDR1 is SGHKS and CDR2 YYEKEE (reference sequence). The CDR3 reads CASHSRDGRTDTQYF. CDR3 nucleotide sequence: TGTGCCAGCCATTCCCGGGACGGCCGCACAGATACGCAGTATTTT.

This clonotype has only a few counts. V and J are TRBV20-1 and TRBJ1-5, with a possible D match to TRBD1 (5 bases). CDR3 length: 15 residues. The germline gives CDR1 DFQATT, CDR2 SNEGSKA (reference sequence). Trimming removed 5 bases from V and 3 bases from J, with 17 bases in between. This CDR3 reads CSAPPGGRNNQPQHF. DNA of the CDR3: TGCAGTGCTCCCCCCGGGGGGAGGAACAATCAGCCCCAGCATTTT.

This clonotype has at least ten counts. This chain links TRBV5-1 with TRBJ1-1; a possible D gene is TRBD1 (6 bases). The germline V and J ends were trimmed by 0 bases and 3 bases, with 15 bases remaining between them. CDR1 is SGHRS and CDR2 is YFSETQ in the germline V gene. The CDR3 is made up of 16 amino acids. In DNA, the CDR3 is TGCGCCAGCAGCTTGGCAGGGGCTGGTGTGTACACTGAAGCTTTCTTT. Translation gives CASSLAGAGVYTEAFF.

This chain joins TRBV18 and TRBJ1-1; weak D call: TRBD1 (6 bases). This CDR3 has 14 amino acids. V dropped 3 bases and J dropped 10 bases, with 18 bases sitting between them. Germline CDR1 is KGHSH and CDR2 is LQKENI. This CDR3 is CASSPDVIKGGAFF. In DNA form, the CDR3 reads TGTGCCAGCTCACCCGATGTGATTAAAGGGGGAGCTTTCTTT.

J is TRBJ2-5 and V is TRBV5-1; 7 bases match TRBD2. The germline V gene has CDR1 SGHRS and CDR2 YFSETQ. This CDR3 spans 14 amino acids. Trimming at V came to 4 bases and at J to 3 bases, leaving 6 bases not matched to a gene. The CDR3 nucleotides are TGCGCCAGCAGCCCGGGACTAATTAAAGAGACCCAGTACTTC. Its protein product is CASSPGLIKETQYF.